The subject of this entry is one TCR beta chain. This sample stems from a study of blood T cell repertoires in COVID-19. Looking at the study overall: Some COVID-19 samples were acute and others convalescent; all came from the United States, Italy and Spain. The cDNA or gDNA used as material had been derived from T cells, B-cell-depleted T cells, or PBMCs.

Data came from immunoSEQ multiplex PCR; TCRdb stores just in-frame clones and leaves some out. The sample holds 100,000 or so clones, 80% to 90% seen once. The specimen was peripheral blood. This TCR was sampled from a human donor in a cohort sampled during active COVID-19.

The CDR3 coding sequence is TGTGCCAGCAGTGAAGGACACTTAGAAAAACTGTTTTTT. Translated: CASSEGHLEKLFF. The chain joins TRBV2 to TRBJ1-4; no clear D. The V gene's germline CDR1 is SNHLY and CDR2 FYNNEI. V lost 1 base, J lost 8 bases, and 8 bases lay in between. This CDR3 has 13 amino acids.